This T cell receptor (beta chain) was recorded in a study of blood T cell repertoires in COVID-19. Overall study context: Samples of COVID-19 (acute and convalescent) were obtained from the United States, Italy and Spain.

CDR3 length: 15 residues. In Seattle, patients joined the study during active infection and were tracked longitudinally. Study processing details: Estimation of nucleated cell counts relied on the amplification of reference gene primers. The repertoire was sequenced with immunoSEQ multiplex PCR; TCRdb's copy has only in-frame clones and lacks some. V and J calls and clone size are given by that table; D and trimming were obtained from the DNA. The sample consists of about 320,000 clones, more than 70% of them appearing once. Sequenced sample: peripheral blood. The chain uses TRBV21-1 and TRBJ1-5; the table's D call, TRBD1, was not checked against the DNA. TRBV21-1 is tagged as a pseudogene. The sequence came from a woman in her 30s with COVID-19, enrolled during active disease. This chain's CDR3 is CASSKDRAVHQPQHF. The CDR3 region has the DNA TGTGCCAGCAGCAAAGACAGGGCGGTCCATCAGCCCCAGCATTTT.